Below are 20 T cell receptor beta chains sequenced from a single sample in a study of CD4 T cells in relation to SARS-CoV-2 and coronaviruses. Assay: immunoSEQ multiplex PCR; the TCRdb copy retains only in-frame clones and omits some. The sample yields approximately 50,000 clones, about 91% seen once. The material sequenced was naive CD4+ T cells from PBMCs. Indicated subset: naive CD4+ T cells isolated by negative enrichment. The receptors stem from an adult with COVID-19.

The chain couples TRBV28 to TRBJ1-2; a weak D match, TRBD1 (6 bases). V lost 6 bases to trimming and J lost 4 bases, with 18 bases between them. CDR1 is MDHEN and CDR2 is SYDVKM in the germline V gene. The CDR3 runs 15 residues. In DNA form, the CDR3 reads TGTGCCAGCAGGGGACCTCAGGGGAAATTCTATGGCTACACCTTC. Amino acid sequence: CASRGPQGKFYGYTF.

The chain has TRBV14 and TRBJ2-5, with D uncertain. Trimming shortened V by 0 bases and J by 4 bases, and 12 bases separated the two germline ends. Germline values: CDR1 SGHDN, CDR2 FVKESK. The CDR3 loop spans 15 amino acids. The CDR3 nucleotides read TGTGCCAGCAGCCAAGATTGGGCGCTCGGAGAGACCCAGTACTTC. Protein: CASSQDWALGETQYF.

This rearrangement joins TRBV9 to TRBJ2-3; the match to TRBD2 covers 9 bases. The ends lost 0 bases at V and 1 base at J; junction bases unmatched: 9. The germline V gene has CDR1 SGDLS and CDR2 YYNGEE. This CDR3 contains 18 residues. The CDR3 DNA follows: TGTGCCAGCAGCGTAGGGCTTGGCGGGAGGGCGGGCACAGATACGCAGTATTTT. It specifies CASSVGLGGRAGTDTQYF.

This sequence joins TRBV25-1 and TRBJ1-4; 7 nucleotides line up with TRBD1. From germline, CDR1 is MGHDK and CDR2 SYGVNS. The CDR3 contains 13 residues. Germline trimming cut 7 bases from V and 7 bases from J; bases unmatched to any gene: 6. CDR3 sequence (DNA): TGTGCCAGCATGGGACAGAGCGGTGAAAAACTGTTTTTT. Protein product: CASMGQSGEKLFF.

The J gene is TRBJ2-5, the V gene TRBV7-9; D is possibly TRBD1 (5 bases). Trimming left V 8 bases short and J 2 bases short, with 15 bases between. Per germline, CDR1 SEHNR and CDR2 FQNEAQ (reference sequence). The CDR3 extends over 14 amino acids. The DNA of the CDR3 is TGTGCCAGCTTTCGAAGCAGGGCGCAAGAGACCCAGTACTTC. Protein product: CASFRSRAQETQYF.

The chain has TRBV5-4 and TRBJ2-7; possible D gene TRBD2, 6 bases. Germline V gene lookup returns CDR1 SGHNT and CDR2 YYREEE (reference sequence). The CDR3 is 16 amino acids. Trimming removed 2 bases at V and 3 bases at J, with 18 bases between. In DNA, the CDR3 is TGTGCCAGCAGCTTCGGGGGATGGAGTTACGACTACGAGCAGTACTTC. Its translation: CASSFGGWSYDYEQYF.

CDR3 in DNA: TGTGCCAGCAAGCATGCCCGGGACAGCATCTCTGGGGCCAACGTCCTGACTTTC. This translates into CASKHARDSISGANVLTF. The genes are TRBV28 and TRBJ2-6; 7 positions match TRBD1. Trimming cost V 7 bases and J 0 bases; bases outside gene matches: 12. The length of the CDR3 is 18 residues. Germline assignment: CDR1 MDHEN and CDR2 SYDVKM.

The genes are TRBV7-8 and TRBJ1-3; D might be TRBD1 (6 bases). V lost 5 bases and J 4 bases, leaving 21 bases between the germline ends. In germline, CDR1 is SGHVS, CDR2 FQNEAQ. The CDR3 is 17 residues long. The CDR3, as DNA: TGTGCCAGCAGCACCAATATAGGGGGGAAAGTCGGAAACACCATATATTTT. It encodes CASSTNIGGKVGNTIYF.

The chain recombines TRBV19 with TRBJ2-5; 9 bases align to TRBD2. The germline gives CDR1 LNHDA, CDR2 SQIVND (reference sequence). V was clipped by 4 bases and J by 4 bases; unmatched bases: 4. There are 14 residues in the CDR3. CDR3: CASSSSGSSETQYF. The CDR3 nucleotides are TGTGCCAGTAGTAGTAGCGGGAGTTCAGAGACCCAGTACTTC. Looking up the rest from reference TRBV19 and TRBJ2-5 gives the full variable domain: DGGITQSPKYLFRKEGQNVTLSCEQNLNHDAMYWYRQDPGQGLRLIYYSQIVNDFQKGDIAEGYSVSREKKESFPLTVTSAQKNPTAFYLCASSSSGSSETQYFGPGTRLLVL.

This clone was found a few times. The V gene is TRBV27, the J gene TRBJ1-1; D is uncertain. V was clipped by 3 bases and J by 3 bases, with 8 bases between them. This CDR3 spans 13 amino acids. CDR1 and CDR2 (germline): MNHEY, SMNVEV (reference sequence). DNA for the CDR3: TGTGCCAGCAGTTTTGGGTGGGACACTGAAGCTTTCTTT. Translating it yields CASSFGWDTEAFF.

CDR3 protein: CASSQGPQGRRLQETQYF. CDR3 in DNA: TGCGCCAGCAGCCAAGGGCCCCAGGGACGTCGGCTCCAAGAGACCCAGTACTTC. The chain is built from TRBV4-1 and TRBJ2-5; D assignment may be TRBD1 or TRBD2 (5 bases each). The CDR3 is 18 amino acids. Trimming pared 1 base from V and 1 base from J, leaving 19 bases between. Germline V gene data show CDR1 as MGHRA and CDR2 as YSYEKL.

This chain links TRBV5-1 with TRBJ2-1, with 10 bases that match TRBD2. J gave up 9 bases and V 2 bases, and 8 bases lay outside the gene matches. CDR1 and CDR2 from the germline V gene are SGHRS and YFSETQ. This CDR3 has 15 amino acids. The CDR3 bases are TGCGCCAGCAGCTTAGATCTAGCGGGAGTCAGTGAGCAGTTCTTC. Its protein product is CASSLDLAGVSEQFF.

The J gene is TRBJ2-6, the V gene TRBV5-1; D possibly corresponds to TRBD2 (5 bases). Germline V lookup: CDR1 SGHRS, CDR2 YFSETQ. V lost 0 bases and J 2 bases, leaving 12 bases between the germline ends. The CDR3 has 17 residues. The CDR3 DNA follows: TGCGCCAGCAGCTTGGGACCGGGAATCCCTGGGGCCAACGTCCTGACTTTC. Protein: CASSLGPGIPGANVLTF.

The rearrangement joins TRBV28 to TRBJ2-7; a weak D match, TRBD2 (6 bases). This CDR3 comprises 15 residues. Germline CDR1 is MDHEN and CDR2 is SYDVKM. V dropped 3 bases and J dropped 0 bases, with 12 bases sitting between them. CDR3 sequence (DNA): TGTGCCAGCAGTTTGCGGGACTGGTACTCCTACGAGCAGTACTTC. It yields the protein CASSLRDWYSYEQYF.

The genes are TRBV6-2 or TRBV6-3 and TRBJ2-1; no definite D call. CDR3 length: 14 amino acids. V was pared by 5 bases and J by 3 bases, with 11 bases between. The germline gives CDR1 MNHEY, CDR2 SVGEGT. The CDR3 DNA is TGTGCCAGCAGTAGTAACCCTTTCTACAATGAGCAGTTCTTC. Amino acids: CASSSNPFYNEQFF.

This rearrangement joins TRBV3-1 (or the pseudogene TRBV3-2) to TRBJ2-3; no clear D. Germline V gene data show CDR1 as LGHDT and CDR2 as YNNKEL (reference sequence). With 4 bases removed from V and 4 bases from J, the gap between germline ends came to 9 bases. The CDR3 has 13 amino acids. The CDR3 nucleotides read TGTGCCAGCAGCCTAAAAGGCGCAGATACGCAGTATTTT. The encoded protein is CASSLKGADTQYF.

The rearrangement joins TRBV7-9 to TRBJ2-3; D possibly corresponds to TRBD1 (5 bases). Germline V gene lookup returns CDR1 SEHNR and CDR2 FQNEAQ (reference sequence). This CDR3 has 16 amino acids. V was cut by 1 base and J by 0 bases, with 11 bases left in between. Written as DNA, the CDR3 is TGTGCCAGCAGCTTAGATCTCGCAGGGAGCACAGATACGCAGTATTTT. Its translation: CASSLDLAGSTDTQYF.

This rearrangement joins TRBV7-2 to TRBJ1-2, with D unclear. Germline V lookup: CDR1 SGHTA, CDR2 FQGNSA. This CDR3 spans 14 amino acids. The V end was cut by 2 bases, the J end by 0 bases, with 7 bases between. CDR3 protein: CASSLLLANYGYTF. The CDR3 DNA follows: TGTGCCAGCAGCTTATTACTAGCTAACTATGGCTACACCTTC.

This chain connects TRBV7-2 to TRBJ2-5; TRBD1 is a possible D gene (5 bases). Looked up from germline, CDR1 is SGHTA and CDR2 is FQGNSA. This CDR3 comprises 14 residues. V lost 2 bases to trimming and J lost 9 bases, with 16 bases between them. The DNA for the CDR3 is TGTGCCAGCAGCTTATATCGGACAAACAGCGCCCAGTACTTC. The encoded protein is CASSLYRTNSAQYF.

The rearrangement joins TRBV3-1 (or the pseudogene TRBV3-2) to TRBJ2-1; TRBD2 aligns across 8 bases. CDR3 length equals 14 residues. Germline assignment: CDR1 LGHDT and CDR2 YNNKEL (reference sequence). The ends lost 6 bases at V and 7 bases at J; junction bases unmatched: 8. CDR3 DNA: TGTGCCAGCAGAAGGACTAGCAGACAAAATGAGCAGTTCTTC. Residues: CASRRTSRQNEQFF.